Below, 13 T cell receptor beta chains from the same sample are listed, as sequenced in a study of CD8+CD57+ T cells in acquired aplastic anemia listed by TCRdb under 2018. Sequenced using an Illumina HiSeq 2000. TCR beta VDJ combination and CDR3 sequence profiling used genomic DNA as the template. The public reads were reprocessed in TCRdb via fastp at Q25 and MiXCR, keeping in-frame beta chains. Each entry merges the rows of one CDR3 protein and shows their most common DNA and genes. Across this sample there are about 150,000 distinct CDR3 sequences, with about 52% seen only once. The biggest ten clones account for over 9.5% of the sample. The patients picked for sequencing were ones in whom flow cytometry had shown an expansion of CD8+CD57+ cells. Sequencing was carried out using sorted CD4+, CD8+, or CD8+CD57+ T cells (not recorded which) from PBMCs. The receptors derive from a human donor with aplastic anemia.

The chain carries TRBV20-1 and TRBJ2-7; perhaps D is TRBD1 or TRBD2 (5 bases each). The CDR3 runs 13 residues. Germline V gives CDR1 DFQATT, CDR2 SNEGSKA (reference sequence). Trimming pared 6 bases from V and 0 bases from J, leaving 12 bases between. The CDR3 nucleotides read TGCAGTGCCGTTGGGACGGACTCCTACGAGCAGTACTTC. Its protein product is CSAVGTDSYEQYF.

About this clonotype itself: As the CDR3 is not closed by the conserved phenylalanine or tryptophan, this likely results from a read error. This chain links TRBV25-1 with TRBJ1-6; D is ambiguous. V lost 0 bases and J 10 bases, leaving 4 bases between the germline ends. The germline CDR1 and CDR2 sequences are MGHDK and SYGVNS. The CDR3 contains 12 residues. In nucleotides, the CDR3 is TGTGCCAGCAGTGAATATCACTCACCCCTCCACCTT. This sequence encodes CASSEYHSPLHL.

This clonotype was counted once. The CDR3 region has the DNA TGTGCCACCTACGGACTAGCCAGCAATGAGCAGTTCTTC. Amino acids: CATYGLASNEQFF. V and J are TRBV10-3 and TRBJ2-1; 8 bases match TRBD2. V dropped 10 bases and J dropped 6; count of bases not matched to a gene: 8. CDR1 and CDR2 from the germline V gene are ENHRY and SYGVKD. CDR3 size: 13 residues.

The chain joins TRBV7-9 to TRBJ1-6, with 7 bases that match TRBD1. There are 15 residues in the CDR3. Losses at the gene ends were 5 bases for V and 4 bases for J; bases not matched to a gene: 5. CDR1 and CDR2 from the germline V gene are SEHNR and FQNEAQ (reference sequence). CDR3 sequence (DNA): TGTGCCAGCAGCCCCGGACAGGTGTATAATTCACCCCTCCACTTT. Encoded protein: CASSPGQVYNSPLHF.

The chain links TRBV6-2 or TRBV6-3 to TRBJ1-2; 7 bases agree with TRBD1. The germline CDR1 and CDR2 sequences are MNHEY and SVGEGT. This CDR3 spans 17 amino acids. V shed 5 bases, J shed 4 bases, and the junction held 16 bases outside the gene matches. In nucleotides, the CDR3 is TGTGCCAGCAGTCCCCCGGAACAGGGGCAAGATGGCTATGGCTACACCTTC. Translation gives CASSPPEQGQDGYGYTF.

This chain links TRBV20-1 with TRBJ1-1, with D hard to call. Trimming pared 0 bases from V and 7 bases from J, leaving 15 bases between. CDR3 length: 14 residues. CDR1 and CDR2 from the germline V gene are DFQATT and SNEGSKA (reference sequence). CDR3 loop: CSARDGRVASEAFF. The CDR3 nucleotides read TGCAGTGCTAGAGATGGTAGGGTGGCAAGTGAAGCTTTCTTT.

This clonotype was recorded at least ten times. CDR3 region: CASSYSTGQAPWYF. CDR3 sequence (DNA): TGTGCCAGCAGTTACTCAACGGGACAGGCCCCATGGTACTTC. The V call is TRBV6-5, the J call TRBJ2-7, with 8 bases aligning to TRBD1. The CDR3 runs 14 residues. Germline V lookup: CDR1 MNHEY, CDR2 SVGAGI. Trimming removed 0 bases from V and 12 bases from J; junction bases left unmatched: 10.

V gene TRBV29-1 combines with J gene TRBJ1-2; 8 nucleotides agree with TRBD1. The CDR3 is made up of 14 amino acids. V lost 0 bases and J lost 6; bases outside the gene matches: 6. The V gene's germline CDR1 is SQVTM and CDR2 ANQGSEA. Here the CDR3 DNA reads TGCAGCGTTGAAGACGATCAGGGGGCAGATGGCTACACCTTC. Its protein is CSVEDDQGADGYTF. The full variable domain, completed using reference TRBV29-1 and TRBJ1-2, is SAVISQKPSRDICQRGTSLTIQCQVDSQVTMMFWYRQQPGQSLTLIATANQGSEATYESGFVIDKFPISRPNLTFSTLTVSNMSPEDSSIYLCSVEDDQGADGYTFGSGTRLTVV.

The J gene is TRBJ1-1, the V gene TRBV5-1; D unclear. The length of the CDR3 is 13 residues. The V and J ends lost 4 bases and 0 bases respectively, with 7 bases between them. Germline assignment: CDR1 SGHRS and CDR2 YFSETQ. CDR3 nucleotides: TGCGCCAGCAGCCCACCGATGAACACTGAAGCTTTCTTT. It encodes CASSPPMNTEAFF.

This clonotype was detected once. J is TRBJ1-4 and V is TRBV2, with D possibly TRBD1 on 5 matching bases. The CDR3 covers 14 residues. The ends were cut back, 7 bases at V and 4 bases at J, with 13 bases in the middle. Germline V gene sequence: CDR1 SNHLY, CDR2 FYNNEI. CDR3 protein: CASNEGRLNEKLFF. CDR3 bases: TGTGCCAGCAATGAGGGGCGGCTTAATGAAAAACTGTTTTTT.

This clonotype was seen repeatedly, ten times or more. The rearrangement uses TRBV19 and TRBJ1-3; D not resolved. Germline CDR1 and CDR2: LNHDA and SQIVND (reference sequence). V lost 7 bases, J lost 4 bases, and 14 bases lay in between. This CDR3 has 14 amino acids. CDR3 residues: CASIPVGVGNTIYF. The CDR3, as DNA: TGTGCCAGTATCCCCGTCGGGGTCGGAAACACCATATATTTT.

The V gene is TRBV5-1, the J gene TRBJ1-1; tentatively, D is TRBD1 (5 bases). V lost 6 bases and J 1 base, leaving 10 bases between the germline ends. CDR3 size: 13 residues. The germline V gene encodes CDR1 SGHRS and CDR2 YFSETQ. CDR3 sequence: CASTDGGNTEAFF. The CDR3 DNA follows: TGCGCCAGCACCGACGGGGGGAACACTGAAGCTTTCTTT.

The table lists this clonotype with a few counts. This chain links TRBV5-1 with TRBJ2-1; 7 nucleotides agree with TRBD1. Germline CDR1 and CDR2: SGHRS and YFSETQ. The length of the CDR3 is 13 residues. V lost 5 bases and J lost 6; bases outside the gene matches: 5. CDR3 sequence (DNA): TGCGCCAGCAGAAGCGGACAGGCCAATGAGCAGTTCTTC. This gives the protein CASRSGQANEQFF. Full variable domain (missing parts from reference TRBV5-1 and TRBJ2-1): KAGVTQTPRYLIKTRGQQVTLSCSPISGHRSVSWYQQTPGQGLQFLFEYFSETQRNKGNFPGRFSGRQFSNSRSEMNVSTLELGDSALYLCASRSGQANEQFFGPGTRLTVL.